This TCR beta chain was documented in a study of blood T cell repertoires in COVID-19. About the study: Samples of COVID-19 (acute and convalescent) were obtained from the United States, Italy and Spain. T cells, B-cell-depleted T cells, or PBMCs provided the cDNA or gDNA that served as material.

Authors' processing steps: Scientists estimated how many nucleated cells there were by amplifying reference gene primers. The repertoire was sequenced with immunoSEQ multiplex PCR; TCRdb's copy has only in-frame clones and lacks some. That table supplies the V and J calls and clone size; D and trimming were determined from the DNA. Here the sample spans just over 250,000 clones, more than 70% being singletons. Deletions cut 4 bases from V and 7 bases from J, with 17 bases between. The CDR3 is 15 residues long. CDR1 is SGDLS and CDR2 is YYNGEE in the germline V gene. The chain is built from TRBV9 and TRBJ1-4; D may be TRBD1 (5 bases). The clonotype originates from a woman aged 45-65 years with acute or convalescent COVID-19. The sequencing input was peripheral blood. CDR3: CASSTTPGGGEKLFF. The CDR3 DNA reads TGTGCCAGCAGCACAACCCCGGGGGGAGGTGAAAAACTGTTTTTT.